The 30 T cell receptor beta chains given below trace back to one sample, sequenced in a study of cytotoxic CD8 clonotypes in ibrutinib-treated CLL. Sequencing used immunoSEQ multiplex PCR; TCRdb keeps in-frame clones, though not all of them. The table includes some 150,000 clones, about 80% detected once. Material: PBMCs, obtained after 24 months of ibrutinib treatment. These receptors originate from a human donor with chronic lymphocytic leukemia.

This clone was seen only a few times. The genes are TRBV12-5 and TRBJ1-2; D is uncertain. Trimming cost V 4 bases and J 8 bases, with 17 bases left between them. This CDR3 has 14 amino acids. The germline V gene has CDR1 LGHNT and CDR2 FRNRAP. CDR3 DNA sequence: TGTGCTAGTGGTTCGGCCCGATGGCCCGGGGGCTACACCTTC. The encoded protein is CASGSARWPGGYTF.

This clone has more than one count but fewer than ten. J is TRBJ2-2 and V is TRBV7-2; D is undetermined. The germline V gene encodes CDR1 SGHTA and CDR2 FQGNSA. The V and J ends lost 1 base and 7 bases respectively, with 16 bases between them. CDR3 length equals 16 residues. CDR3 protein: CASSLGASTDRGELFF. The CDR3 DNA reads TGTGCCAGCAGCTTAGGGGCTTCGACCGACCGCGGGGAGCTGTTTTTT.

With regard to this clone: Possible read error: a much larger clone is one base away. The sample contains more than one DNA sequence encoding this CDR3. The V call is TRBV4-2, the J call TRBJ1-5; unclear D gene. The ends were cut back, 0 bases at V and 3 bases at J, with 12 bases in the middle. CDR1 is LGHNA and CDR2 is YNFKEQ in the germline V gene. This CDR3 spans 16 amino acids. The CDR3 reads CASSQDPTANNQPQHF. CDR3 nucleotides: TGTGCCAGCAGCCAAGACCCCACAGCAAACAATCAGCCCCAGCATTTT.

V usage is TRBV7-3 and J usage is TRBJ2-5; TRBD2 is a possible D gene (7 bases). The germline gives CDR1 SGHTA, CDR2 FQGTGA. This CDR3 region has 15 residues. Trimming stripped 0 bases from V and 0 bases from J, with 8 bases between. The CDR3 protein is CASSLTRGHQETQYF. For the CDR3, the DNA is TGTGCCAGCAGCTTAACGCGGGGGCACCAAGAGACCCAGTACTTC.

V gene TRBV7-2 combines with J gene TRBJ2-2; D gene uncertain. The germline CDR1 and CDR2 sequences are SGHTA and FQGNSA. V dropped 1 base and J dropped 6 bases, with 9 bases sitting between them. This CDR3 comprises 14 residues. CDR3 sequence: CASSLGPTAGELFF. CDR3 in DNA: TGTGCCAGCAGCTTAGGCCCGACTGCCGGGGAGCTGTTTTTT.

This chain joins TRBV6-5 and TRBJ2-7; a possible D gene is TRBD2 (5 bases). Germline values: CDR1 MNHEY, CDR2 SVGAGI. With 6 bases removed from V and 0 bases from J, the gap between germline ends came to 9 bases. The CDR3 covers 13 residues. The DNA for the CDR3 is TGTGCCAGCAGCGGGGAAAACTCCTACGAGCAGTACTTC. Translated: CASSGENSYEQYF.

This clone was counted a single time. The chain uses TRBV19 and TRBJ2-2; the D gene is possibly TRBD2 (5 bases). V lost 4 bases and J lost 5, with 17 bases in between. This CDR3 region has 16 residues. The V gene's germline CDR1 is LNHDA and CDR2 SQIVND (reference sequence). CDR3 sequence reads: CASSTLGMDGTGELFF. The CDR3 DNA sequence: TGTGCCAGTAGTACCCTCGGGATGGATGGTACCGGGGAGCTGTTTTTT.

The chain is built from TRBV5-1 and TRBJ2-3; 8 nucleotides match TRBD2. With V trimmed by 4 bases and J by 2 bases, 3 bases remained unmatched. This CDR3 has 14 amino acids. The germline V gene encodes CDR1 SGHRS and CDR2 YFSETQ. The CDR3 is CASSPGGDTDTQYF. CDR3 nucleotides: TGCGCCAGCAGCCCCGGGGGGGACACAGATACGCAGTATTTT. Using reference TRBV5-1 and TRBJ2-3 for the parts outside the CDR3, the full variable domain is KAGVTQTPRYLIKTRGQQVTLSCSPISGHRSVSWYQQTPGQGLQFLFEYFSETQRNKGNFPGRFSGRQFSNSRSEMNVSTLELGDSALYLCASSPGGDTDTQYFGPGTRLTVL.

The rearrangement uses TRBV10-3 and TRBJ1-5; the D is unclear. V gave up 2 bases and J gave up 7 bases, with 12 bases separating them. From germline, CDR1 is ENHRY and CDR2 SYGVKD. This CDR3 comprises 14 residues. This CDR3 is CAISEGEVGQPQHF. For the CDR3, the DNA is TGTGCCATCAGTGAGGGGGAGGTCGGGCAGCCCCAGCATTTT.

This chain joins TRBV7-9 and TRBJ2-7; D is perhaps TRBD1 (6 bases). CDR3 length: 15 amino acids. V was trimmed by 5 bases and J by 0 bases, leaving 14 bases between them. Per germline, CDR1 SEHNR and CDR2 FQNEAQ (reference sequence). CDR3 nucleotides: TGTGCCAGCAGCCCCGCGGCAGGGGCCTCCTACGAGCAGTACTTC. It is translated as CASSPAAGASYEQYF.

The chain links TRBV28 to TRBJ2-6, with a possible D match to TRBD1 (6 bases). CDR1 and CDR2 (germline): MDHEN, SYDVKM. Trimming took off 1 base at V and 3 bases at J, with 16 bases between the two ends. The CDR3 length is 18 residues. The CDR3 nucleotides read TGTGCCAGCAGTTTATATGCCGGACAGCTTGATGGGGCCAACGTCCTGACTTTC. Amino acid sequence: CASSLYAGQLDGANVLTF.

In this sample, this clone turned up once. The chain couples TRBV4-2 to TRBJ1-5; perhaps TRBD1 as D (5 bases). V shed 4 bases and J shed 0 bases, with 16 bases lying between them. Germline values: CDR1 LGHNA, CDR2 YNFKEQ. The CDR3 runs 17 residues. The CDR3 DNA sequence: TGTGCCAGCAGCCCCGATGGGGCAAGTCATAGCAATCAGCCCCAGCATTTT. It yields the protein CASSPDGASHSNQPQHF.

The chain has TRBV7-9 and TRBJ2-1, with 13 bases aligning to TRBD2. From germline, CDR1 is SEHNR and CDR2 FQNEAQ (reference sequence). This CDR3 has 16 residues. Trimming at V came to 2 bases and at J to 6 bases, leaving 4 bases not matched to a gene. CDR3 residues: CASSLPTSGRFNEQFF. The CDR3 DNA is TGTGCCAGCAGCTTACCGACTAGCGGGAGGTTCAATGAGCAGTTCTTC.

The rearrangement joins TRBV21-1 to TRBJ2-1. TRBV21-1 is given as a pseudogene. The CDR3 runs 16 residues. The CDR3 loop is CASSPPGRLARNEQFF. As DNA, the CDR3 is TGTGCCAGCAGCCCCCCCGGGCGACTCGCCCGCAATGAGCAGTTCTTC.

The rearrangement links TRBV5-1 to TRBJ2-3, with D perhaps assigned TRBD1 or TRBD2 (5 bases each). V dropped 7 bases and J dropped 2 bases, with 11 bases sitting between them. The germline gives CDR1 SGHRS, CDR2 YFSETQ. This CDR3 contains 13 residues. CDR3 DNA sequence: TGCGCCAGCCAGGTGGGGACCACAGATACGCAGTATTTT. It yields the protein CASQVGTTDTQYF.

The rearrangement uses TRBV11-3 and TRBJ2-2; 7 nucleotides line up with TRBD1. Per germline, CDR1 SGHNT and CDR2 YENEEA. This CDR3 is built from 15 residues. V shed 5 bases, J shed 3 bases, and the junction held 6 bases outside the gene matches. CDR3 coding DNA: TGTGCCAGCAGCCTCCGGACAGGAGACACCGGGGAGCTGTTTTTT. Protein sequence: CASSLRTGDTGELFF.

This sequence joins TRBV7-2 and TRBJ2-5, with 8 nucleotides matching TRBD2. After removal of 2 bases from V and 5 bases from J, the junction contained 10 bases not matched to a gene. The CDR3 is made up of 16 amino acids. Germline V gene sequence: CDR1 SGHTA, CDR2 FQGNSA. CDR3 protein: CASSLRLSGITETQYF. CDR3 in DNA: TGTGCCAGCAGCTTAAGGCTTAGCGGGATAACGGAGACCCAGTACTTC.

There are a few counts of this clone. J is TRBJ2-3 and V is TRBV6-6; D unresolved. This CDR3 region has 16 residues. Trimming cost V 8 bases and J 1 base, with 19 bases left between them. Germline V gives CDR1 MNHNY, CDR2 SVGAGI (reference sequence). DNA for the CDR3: TGTGCCAGCGGCGGCCCCAGTGGAGCCGGCACAGATACGCAGTATTTT. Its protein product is CASGGPSGAGTDTQYF.

In DNA form, the CDR3 reads TGTGCCAGCAGCTTAGATTTAAGGGATACGCAGTATTTT. It codes for CASSLDLRDTQYF. This chain uses TRBV11-2 with TRBJ2-3; D unclear. This CDR3 comprises 13 residues. The V end was cut by 0 bases, the J end by 6 bases, with 7 bases between. Germline loops: CDR1 SGHAT, CDR2 FQNNGV.

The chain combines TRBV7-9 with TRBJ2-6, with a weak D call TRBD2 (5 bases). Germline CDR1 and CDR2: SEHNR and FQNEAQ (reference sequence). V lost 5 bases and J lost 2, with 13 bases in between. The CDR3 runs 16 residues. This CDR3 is CASSRPGVPGANVLTF. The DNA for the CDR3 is TGTGCCAGCAGCCGCCCCGGGGTGCCTGGGGCCAACGTCCTGACTTTC.

CDR3 in DNA: TGTGCCAGCACCGCCGGGCAGGGGGCCCCTTCCTACGAGCAGTACTTC. Encoded protein: CASTAGQGAPSYEQYF. The V and J genes are TRBV4-2 and TRBJ2-7; 8 nucleotides line up with TRBD1. CDR3 length equals 16 residues. Trimming removed 7 bases from V and 1 base from J; junction bases left unmatched: 12. Per the germline V gene, CDR1 is LGHNA and CDR2 is YNFKEQ.

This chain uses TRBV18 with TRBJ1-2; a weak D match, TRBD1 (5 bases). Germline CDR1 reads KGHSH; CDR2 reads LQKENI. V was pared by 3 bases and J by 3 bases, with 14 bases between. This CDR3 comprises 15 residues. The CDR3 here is CASSPPARDHYGYTF. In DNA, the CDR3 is TGTGCCAGCTCACCCCCCGCCCGGGACCACTATGGCTACACCTTC.

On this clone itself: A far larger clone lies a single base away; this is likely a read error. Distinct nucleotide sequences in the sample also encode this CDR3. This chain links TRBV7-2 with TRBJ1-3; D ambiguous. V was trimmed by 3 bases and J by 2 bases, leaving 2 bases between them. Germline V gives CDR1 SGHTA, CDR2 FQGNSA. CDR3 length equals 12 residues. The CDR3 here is CASSLAGNTIYF. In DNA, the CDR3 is TGTGCCAGCAGCTTGGCTGGAAACACCATATATTTT.

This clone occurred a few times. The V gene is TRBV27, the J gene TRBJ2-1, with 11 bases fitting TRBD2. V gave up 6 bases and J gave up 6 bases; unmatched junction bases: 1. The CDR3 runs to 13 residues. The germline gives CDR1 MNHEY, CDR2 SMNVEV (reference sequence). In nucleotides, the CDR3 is TGTGCCAGCAGGACTAGCGGGGCCAATGAGCAGTTCTTC. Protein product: CASRTSGANEQFF.

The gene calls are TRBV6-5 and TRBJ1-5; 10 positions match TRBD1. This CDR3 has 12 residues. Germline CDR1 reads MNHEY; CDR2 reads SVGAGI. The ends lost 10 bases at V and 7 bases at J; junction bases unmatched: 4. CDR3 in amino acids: CATGTGEQPQHF. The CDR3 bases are TGTGCCACCGGGACAGGGGAACAGCCCCAGCATTTT.

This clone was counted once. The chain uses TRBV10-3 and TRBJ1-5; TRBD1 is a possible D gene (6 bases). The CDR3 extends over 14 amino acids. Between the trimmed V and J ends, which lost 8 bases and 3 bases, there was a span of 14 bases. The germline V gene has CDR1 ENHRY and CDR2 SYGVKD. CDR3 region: CAIARGGHNQPQHF. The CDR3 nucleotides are TGTGCCATCGCGCGCGGGGGACACAATCAGCCCCAGCATTTT.

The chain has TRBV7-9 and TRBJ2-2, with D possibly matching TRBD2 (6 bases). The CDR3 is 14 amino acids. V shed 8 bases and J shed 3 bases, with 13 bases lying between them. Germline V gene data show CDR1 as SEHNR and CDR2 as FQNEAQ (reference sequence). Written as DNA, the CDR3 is TGTGCCAGCGGGGGACTGGGGGACACCGGGGAGCTGTTTTTT. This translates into CASGGLGDTGELFF.

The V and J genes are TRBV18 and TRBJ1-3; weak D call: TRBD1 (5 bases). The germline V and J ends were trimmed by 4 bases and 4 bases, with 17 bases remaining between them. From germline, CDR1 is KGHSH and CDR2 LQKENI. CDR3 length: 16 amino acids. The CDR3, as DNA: TGTGCCAGCTCACTACAGGACGCGGGGGAAGGAAACACCATATATTTT. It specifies CASSLQDAGEGNTIYF. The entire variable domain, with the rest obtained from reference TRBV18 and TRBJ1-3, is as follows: NAGVMQNPRHLVRRRGQEARLRCSPMKGHSHVYWYRQLPEEGLKFMVYLQKENIIDESGMPKERFSAEFPKEGPSILRIQQVVRGDSAAYFCASSLQDAGEGNTIYFGEGSWLTVV.

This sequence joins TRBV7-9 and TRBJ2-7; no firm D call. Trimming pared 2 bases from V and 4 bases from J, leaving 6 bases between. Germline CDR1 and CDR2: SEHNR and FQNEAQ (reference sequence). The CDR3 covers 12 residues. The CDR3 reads CASSLSRYEQYF. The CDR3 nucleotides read TGTGCCAGCAGCTTATCCCGGTACGAGCAGTACTTC.

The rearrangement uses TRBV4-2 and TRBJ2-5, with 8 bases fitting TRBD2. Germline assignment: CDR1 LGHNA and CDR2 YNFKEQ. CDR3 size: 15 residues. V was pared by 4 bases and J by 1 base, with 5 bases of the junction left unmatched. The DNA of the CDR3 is TGTGCCAGCAGCCCCGGCGGGGGGCCCCAAGAGACCCAGTACTTC. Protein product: CASSPGGGPQETQYF.